Presented here are 27 T cell receptor beta chains from one specimen sequenced in a study of response to subunit inactivated influenza vaccine. TCRdb fed the RT-PCR reads into MiXCR, producing one record per CDR3 protein. Among approximately 730,000 distinct CDR3 sequences listed, approximately 15% were seen once. The material was PBMCs from blood, obtained approximately 15 days before vaccination. All receptors come from a man over 45 who received an inactivated influenza vaccine.

This clonotype has just a few counts. The chain is built from TRBV18 and TRBJ2-3; 9 bases match TRBD1. The length of the CDR3 is 12 residues. Germline V gene lookup returns CDR1 KGHSH and CDR2 LQKENI. The ends lost 3 bases at V and 11 bases at J; junction bases unmatched: 3. The CDR3 protein is CASSPGQGLQYF. CDR3 in DNA: TGTGCCAGCTCACCCGGACAGGGGCTGCAGTATTTT.

This rearrangement joins TRBV7-6 to TRBJ2-5; TRBD2 is a possible D gene (5 bases). V was clipped by 5 bases and J by 4 bases, with 11 bases between them. CDR1 SGHVS and CDR2 FNYEAQ come from the germline V gene. The CDR3 consists of 13 residues. The CDR3 sequence is CASSARETETQYF. The CDR3 DNA reads as TGTGCCAGCAGCGCGAGGGAGACAGAGACCCAGTACTTC.

The chain joins TRBV10-2 to TRBJ1-5; unclear D gene. V lost 7 bases, J lost 4 bases, and 11 bases lay in between. The CDR3 covers 13 residues. CDR1 and CDR2 (germline): WSHSY, SAAADI. CDR3 region: CASTQALNQPQHF. The CDR3 nucleotides read TGCGCCAGCACTCAGGCCCTTAATCAGCCCCAGCATTTT.

This clonotype was counted many times. The chain recombines TRBV6-5 with TRBJ1-2; 8 bases are a match to TRBD1. The germline V gene encodes CDR1 MNHEY and CDR2 SVGAGI. CDR3 size: 17 residues. Germline trimming cut 2 bases from V and 3 bases from J; bases unmatched to any gene: 11. The CDR3: CASSYDWDRSNHYGYTF. In DNA, the CDR3 is TGTGCCAGCAGTTACGATTGGGACAGGTCCAATCACTATGGCTACACCTTC.

V and J are TRBV4-3 and TRBJ2-6; no firm D call. Germline-derived CDR1 and CDR2 are LGHNA and YSLEER. The CDR3 is 16 residues long. The V and J ends lost 1 base and 4 bases respectively, with 11 bases between them. CDR3 nucleotide sequence: TGCGCCAGCAGCCAAGTATGGGGTGTGGGGGCCAACGTCCTGACTTTC. Translation: CASSQVWGVGANVLTF.

This clonotype was counted ten times or more. The chain recombines TRBV7-3 with TRBJ2-5, with TRBD1 as a possible D gene (5 bases). The CDR3 totals 13 residues. The V gene's germline CDR1 is SGHTA and CDR2 FQGTGA. The V end lost 3 bases, the J end lost 4 bases, and 9 bases lay between the germline ends. CDR3 nucleotide sequence: TGTGCCAGCAGCTTGGACAATCGAGAGACCCAGTACTTC. This gives the protein CASSLDNRETQYF.

This clonotype was seen a few times. The gene calls are TRBV7-8 and TRBJ1-1; D not certain. V was shortened by 6 bases and J by 4 bases, with 6 bases between the two germline ends. The CDR3 spans 11 residues. The V gene's germline CDR1 is SGHVS and CDR2 FQNEAQ. The CDR3: CASRQSTEAFF. CDR3 nucleotides: TGTGCCAGCAGACAGAGCACTGAAGCTTTCTTT.

The chain is built from TRBV10-3 and TRBJ1-1, with D perhaps matching TRBD1 (5 bases). V lost 10 bases, J lost 0 bases, and 12 bases lay in between. Germline V gene data show CDR1 as ENHRY and CDR2 as SYGVKD. This CDR3 spans 13 amino acids. The CDR3 sequence: CATHPGVNTEAFF. The CDR3 coding sequence is TGTGCCACCCATCCGGGGGTGAACACTGAAGCTTTCTTT.

J is TRBJ2-1 and V is TRBV29-1; maybe TRBD2 (5 bases). The CDR3 runs to 11 residues. The germline gives CDR1 SQVTM, CDR2 ANQGSEA. Between the trimmed V and J ends, which lost 4 bases and 8 bases, there was a span of 9 bases. CDR3 in DNA: TGCAGCGTTGGGGGAGCATATGAGCAGTTCTTC. It translates to CSVGGAYEQFF.

This clonotype occurred many times. The chain couples TRBV20-1 to TRBJ2-5, with D unresolved. The V end was cut by 4 bases, the J end by 1 base, with 1 base between. The CDR3 loop spans 10 amino acids. Germline CDR1 DFQATT, CDR2 SNEGSKA (reference sequence). DNA of the CDR3: TGCAGTGCTATCCAAGAGACCCAGTACTTC. It codes for CSAIQETQYF.

This clonotype was counted between two and nine times. This chain links TRBV7-2 with TRBJ2-5, with 12 bases matching TRBD2. The V segment lost 4 bases and the J segment 5 bases; nucleotides outside the gene matches: 8. The CDR3 loop spans 16 amino acids. Germline V gives CDR1 SGHTA, CDR2 FQGNSA. The CDR3 here is CASSSGLAGPAETQYF. In nucleotides, the CDR3 is TGTGCCAGCAGCTCGGGACTAGCGGGCCCCGCGGAGACCCAGTACTTC.

This clonotype was seen a handful of times. CDR3 loop: CASSQTVDERGNTNEQFF. The DNA of the CDR3 is TGTGCCAGCAGCCAAACCGTAGACGAGCGGGGAAATACGAATGAGCAGTTCTTC. The chain is built from TRBV4-2 and TRBJ2-1; 7 nucleotides agree with TRBD2. The germline CDR1 and CDR2 sequences are LGHNA and YNFKEQ. The CDR3 extends over 18 amino acids. V lost 2 bases and J lost 7; bases outside the gene matches: 17.

This clonotype was found many times. The chain employs TRBV4-3 and TRBJ2-3; D call uncertain. The CDR3 is made up of 14 amino acids. Trimming stripped 0 bases from V and 5 bases from J, with 9 bases between. Germline V gene lookup returns CDR1 LGHNA and CDR2 YSLEER. This chain's CDR3 is CASSQDLFQDTQYF. CDR3 in DNA: TGCGCCAGCAGCCAAGATTTGTTCCAAGATACGCAGTATTTT.

This clonotype has just a few counts. This chain uses TRBV20-1 with TRBJ2-1; no clear D. CDR3 size: 12 residues. Trimming left V 1 base short and J 8 bases short, with 9 bases between. Germline-derived CDR1 and CDR2 are DFQATT and SNEGSKA (reference sequence). The CDR3 protein is CSARGLSYEQFF. In DNA form, the CDR3 reads TGCAGTGCTAGAGGACTGTCTTATGAGCAGTTCTTC.

This clonotype was seen repeatedly, ten times or more. The rearrangement links TRBV3-1 to TRBJ1-6; D is unclear. This CDR3 comprises 13 residues. Germline V lookup: CDR1 LGHDT, CDR2 YNNKEL (reference sequence). Trimming took off 1 base at V and 7 bases at J, with 5 bases between the two ends. CDR3 DNA: TGTGCCAGCAGCCAAGGGGGAAATTCACCCCTCCACTTT. The encoded protein is CASSQGGNSPLHF.

At least ten counts were recorded for this clonotype. The chain employs TRBV28 and TRBJ1-3; 7 bases match TRBD1. V lost 6 bases and J lost 1; bases outside the gene matches: 12. CDR3 length: 17 amino acids. Germline CDR1 is MDHEN and CDR2 is SYDVKM. CDR3 loop: CASRIMTGLPSGNTIYF. DNA for the CDR3: TGTGCCAGCAGGATAATGACAGGGCTCCCTTCTGGAAACACCATATATTTT.

This clonotype occurred a few times. The CDR3 protein is CASSLDGGVSYNEQFF. As DNA, the CDR3 is TGTGCCAGCAGCCTGGATGGGGGGGTTTCCTACAATGAGCAGTTCTTC. This chain connects TRBV11-3 to TRBJ2-1; TRBD2 matches 7 bases. The germline CDR1 and CDR2 sequences are SGHNT and YENEEA. The CDR3 has 16 amino acids. V trimming: 5 bases; J trimming: 1 base; junction bases outside the gene matches: 8.

As concerns this clonotype: This may stem from a read error, because a much larger clone lies one nucleotide away. The gene calls are TRBV5-1 and TRBJ2-5; D not resolved. CDR1 and CDR2 from the germline V gene are SGHRS and YFSETQ. This CDR3 is built from 13 residues. CDR3 sequence: CASSLEASETKYF. CDR3 DNA sequence: TGCGCCAGCAGCTTGGAGGCCAGCGAGACCAAGTACTTC. The full variable domain, its missing parts supplied by reference TRBV5-1 and TRBJ2-5, is KAGVTQTPRYLIKTRGQQVTLSCSPISGHRSVSWYQQTPGQGLQFLFEYFSETQRNKGNFPGRFSGRQFSNSRSEMNVSTLELGDSALYLCASSLEASETKYFGPGTRLLVL.

This clonotype was detected a few times. The chain combines TRBV7-2 with TRBJ2-1; TRBD2 aligns across 8 bases. Germline values: CDR1 SGHTA, CDR2 FQGNSA. The CDR3 runs to 16 residues. V lost 5 bases to trimming and J lost 4 bases; unmatched junction nucleotides: 10. CDR3 loop: CASSPQVQRGYNEQFF. Written as DNA, the CDR3 is TGTGCCAGCAGCCCCCAGGTCCAGCGGGGGTACAATGAGCAGTTCTTC.

The J gene is TRBJ2-2, the V gene TRBV6-1; D gene ambiguous. V shed 7 bases and J shed 5 bases, with 11 bases lying between them. The CDR3 sequence is 13 residues long. Germline V gives CDR1 MNHNS, CDR2 SASEGT. The CDR3 DNA sequence: TGTGCCAGCATTGCGGAGAAAACCGGGGAGCTGTTTTTT. Encoded protein: CASIAEKTGELFF.

This clonotype has just a few counts. V usage is TRBV4-2 and J usage is TRBJ1-1; maybe TRBD1 (6 bases). The length of the CDR3 is 13 residues. Trimming removed 6 bases from V and 8 bases from J, with 16 bases in between. The germline gives CDR1 LGHNA, CDR2 YNFKEQ. The CDR3 region has the DNA TGTGCCAGCAGTCCCGGACAGCAGGACGAAGCTTTCTTT. Translating it yields CASSPGQQDEAFF.

The genes are TRBV6-1 and TRBJ2-5; D unclear. Per the germline V gene, CDR1 is MNHNS and CDR2 is SASEGT. V was trimmed by 3 bases and J by 6 bases, leaving 11 bases between them. CDR3 length: 13 amino acids. The CDR3 DNA follows: TGTGCCAGCAGTGAGTTCCCGAACAAGACCCAGTACTTC. Its protein is CASSEFPNKTQYF.

This clonotype came up a few times. The V call is TRBV10-3, the J call TRBJ2-5, with a possible D match to TRBD2 (6 bases). Germline values: CDR1 ENHRY, CDR2 SYGVKD. This CDR3 is built from 13 residues. Trimming pared 8 bases from V and 4 bases from J, leaving 14 bases between. CDR3 in amino acids: CAIGNGGGETQYF. For the CDR3, the DNA is TGTGCCATCGGAAACGGGGGAGGAGAGACCCAGTACTTC.

The chain is built from TRBV18 and TRBJ2-7; 8 bases match TRBD2. Trimming took 2 bases from V and 2 from J; bases not matched to a gene: 2. This CDR3 comprises 14 residues. CDR1 and CDR2 (germline): KGHSH, LQKENI. The CDR3 spells CASSPSGSAYEQYF. CDR3 nucleotide sequence: TGTGCCAGCTCACCAAGCGGGAGTGCCTACGAGCAGTACTTC.

This sequence joins TRBV7-9 and TRBJ2-3; either TRBD1 or TRBD2 may supply D (5 bases each). CDR1 and CDR2 (germline): SEHNR, FQNEAQ (reference sequence). V lost 3 bases to trimming and J lost 2 bases, with 12 bases between them. The CDR3 spans 15 residues. The CDR3 spells CASSFPPGTTDTQYF. CDR3 DNA sequence: TGTGCCAGCAGCTTTCCCCCCGGGACCACAGATACGCAGTATTTT.

The chain is built from TRBV20-1 and TRBJ1-5, with D possibly TRBD1 on 6 matching bases. Trimming stripped 5 bases from V and 10 bases from J, with 12 bases between. The germline V gene has CDR1 DFQATT and CDR2 SNEGSKA (reference sequence). The length of the CDR3 is 11 residues. CDR3 residues: CSASRQEPQHF. The CDR3 DNA follows: TGCAGTGCTTCCAGACAGGAACCCCAGCATTTT.

The chain uses TRBV20-1 and TRBJ2-1, with a weak D call TRBD1 (5 bases). The CDR3 contains 15 residues. Trimming took 1 base from V and 7 from J, leaving 17 bases between them. Germline V gene data show CDR1 as DFQATT and CDR2 as SNEGSKA (reference sequence). CDR3 nucleotide sequence: TGCAGTGCTAGAGGCCCGGAGAAGGGGCTTAATGAGCAGTTCTTC. This gives the protein CSARGPEKGLNEQFF.